The clone carrying this T cell receptor beta chain has just a few counts. Its antigen is not identified. Germline loops: CDR1 MNHEY, CDR2 SVGEGT. The CDR3 extends over 11 amino acids. Trimming removed 4 bases from V and 5 bases from J, with 5 bases in between. The data derive from a study of T cell repertoires in cytomegalovirus infection. Overall study: In public TCR beta signatures, there were indications of both CMV infection and matching HLA type.

Study findings and constraints: Ex vivo, HLA-C-restricted CMV-specific TCR beta clonotypes prevailed over the rest of the response. Based on cumulative public TCR beta family frequency, carriers of CMV plus the relevant HLA were identified.

MiXCR was run by TCRdb on the reads, yielding one entry per CDR3 protein. Of hundreds of thousands of distinct CDR3 sequences listed, 20% to 25% are singletons. This sequence joins TRBV6-2 or TRBV6-3 and TRBJ1-2; D ambiguous. The material sequenced was CD8+ T cells from PBMCs. This receptor was taken from a human donor in good health (CMV status not recorded). Some clones in this sample may be carry-over from other donors' samples. The CDR3 reads CASSWTYGYTF. The CDR3 bases are TGTGCCAGCAGTTGGACGTATGGCTACACCTTC.